The 26 T cell receptor beta chains in this list originate from one sample, sequenced in a study of vaccination and CD4 T cells after COVID-19. For these receptors, no antigen is known. Treatment meaning: approximately nine-day PBMC culture with coronavirus spike peptide pools or control peptides (ViraFEST assay). Sequenced with the Oncomine TCR Beta short-read assay was DNA taken from cultured CD4+ T cells. Using its own MiXCR run on the PCR reads, TCRdb lists one record per CDR3 protein. The data contain more than 9,000 distinct CDR3 sequences, 42% of them singletons. Sequencing was carried out using CD4+ T cells from blood, cultured in vitro. The receptors were sampled from a human donor who had recovered from COVID-19.

The chain joins TRBV7-6 to TRBJ2-6; possibly TRBD1 or TRBD2 for D (5 bases each). The V and J ends lost 5 bases and 4 bases respectively, with 18 bases between them. The CDR3 has 17 amino acids. Looked up from germline, CDR1 is SGHVS and CDR2 is FNYEAQ. The CDR3 loop is CASSPGRLLGGANVLTF. DNA for the CDR3: TGTGCCAGCAGCCCGGGACGCTTGCTAGGGGGGGCCAACGTCCTGACTTTC.

The V and J genes are TRBV7-9 and TRBJ2-3; unclear D gene. Trimming pared 6 bases from V and 3 bases from J, leaving 4 bases between. The CDR3 contains 11 residues. Germline V gene data show CDR1 as SEHNR and CDR2 as FQNEAQ (reference sequence). The CDR3 region has the DNA TGTGCCAGCAGTAGGACAGATACGCAGTATTTT. Its protein product is CASSRTDTQYF.

This clonotype occurred a few times. The chain links TRBV10-2 to TRBJ1-6; D is perhaps TRBD1 (6 bases). V lost 7 bases to trimming and J lost 8 bases, with 21 bases between them. The CDR3 is made up of 16 amino acids. Germline assignment: CDR1 WSHSY and CDR2 SAAADI. CDR3 coding DNA: TGCGCCAGCATCCCATCGGTTGGGGGGCTAGATTCACCCCTCCACTTT. Protein product: CASIPSVGGLDSPLHF.

The chain employs TRBV4-3 and TRBJ1-2; D not certain. Trimming shortened V by 0 bases and J by 5 bases, and 10 bases separated the two germline ends. The CDR3 is 14 amino acids. Germline V gene sequence: CDR1 LGHNA, CDR2 YSLEER. The CDR3 sequence is CASSQEHSLYGYTF. The CDR3 nucleotides are TGCGCCAGCAGCCAAGAGCACAGCTTGTATGGCTACACCTTC.

This clonotype has a handful of counts. This chain connects TRBV20-1 to TRBJ1-1, with 9 nucleotides matching TRBD1. Unmatched junction bases numbered 10, after V lost 2 bases and J lost 0 bases. The CDR3 sequence is 17 residues long. Germline loops: CDR1 DFQATT, CDR2 SNEGSKA (reference sequence). The CDR3 DNA follows: TGCAGTGCTAGACCCCCAGGGACAGGGTCGGTGAACACTGAAGCTTTCTTT. Translating it yields CSARPPGTGSVNTEAFF.

The sample holds a few counts of this clonotype. The DNA for the CDR3 is TGTGCCAGCAGTTACTCGAGATCAGGGGGCTCTTTCTCCTACGAGCAGTACTTC. Residues: CASSYSRSGGSFSYEQYF. The rearrangement uses TRBV6-5 and TRBJ2-7; 8 bases map to TRBD1. From germline, CDR1 is MNHEY and CDR2 SVGAGI. This CDR3 comprises 18 residues. Unmatched junction bases numbered 10, after V lost 0 bases and J lost 0 bases.

This clonotype was found once. This chain joins TRBV12-3 or TRBV12-4 and TRBJ2-3, with D unresolved. This CDR3 contains 11 residues. Trimming removed 8 bases at V and 4 bases at J, with 7 bases between. In DNA form, the CDR3 reads TGTGCCAGCCGCCGGGCAGATACGCAGTATTTT. Translating gives CASRRADTQYF.

The chain recombines TRBV5-4 with TRBJ1-2; no definite D call. V was trimmed by 2 bases and J by 2 bases, leaving 7 bases between them. Germline CDR1 reads SGHNT; CDR2 reads YYREEE (reference sequence). This CDR3 region has 13 residues. This CDR3 is CASSLPGNYGYTF. DNA of the CDR3: TGTGCCAGCAGCTTACCGGGAAACTATGGCTACACCTTC.

This chain links TRBV3-1 with TRBJ2-2; TRBD1 is a possible D gene (8 bases). Trimming left V 5 bases short and J 4 bases short, with 17 bases between. The CDR3 totals 16 residues. Germline V gene sequence: CDR1 LGHDT, CDR2 YNNKEL (reference sequence). CDR3 protein: CASSYHRGRGTGELFF. DNA of the CDR3: TGTGCCAGCAGCTACCACAGGGGGAGGGGCACCGGGGAGCTGTTTTTT.

This clonotype has only a few counts. V gene TRBV7-2 combines with J gene TRBJ2-4; D is uncertain. Germline CDR1 SGHTA, CDR2 FQGNSA. The V end was cut by 5 bases, the J end by 0 bases, with 17 bases between. The CDR3 covers 17 residues. The CDR3 protein is CASSTIPVALAKNIQYF. The DNA of the CDR3 is TGTGCCAGCAGCACTATCCCGGTAGCCCTAGCCAAAAACATTCAGTACTTC.

J is TRBJ1-5 and V is TRBV7-9; TRBD1 is a possible D gene (5 bases). The CDR3 spans 14 residues. CDR1 SEHNR and CDR2 FQNEAQ come from the germline V gene (reference sequence). V lost 3 bases and J lost 5, with 11 bases in between. Written as DNA, the CDR3 is TGTGCCAGCAGCTTCAGGGAGGTTGATCAGCCCCAGCATTTT. Its protein product is CASSFREVDQPQHF.

This clonotype turned up a few times. CDR3 residues: CASIKGLHRYTGELFF. The CDR3 bases are TGTGCCAGCATAAAAGGCCTTCACCGATACACCGGGGAGCTGTTTTTT. This chain links TRBV12-3 or TRBV12-4 with TRBJ2-2; D ambiguous. Trimming removed 7 bases at V and 3 bases at J, with 18 bases between. The CDR3 runs 16 residues.

V is TRBV4-3 and J is TRBJ1-1; D remains unclear. CDR1 LGHNA and CDR2 YSLEER come from the germline V gene. CDR3 length: 14 amino acids. V gave up 0 bases and J gave up 3 bases, with 8 bases separating them. The CDR3: CASSQENHYTEAFF. CDR3 bases: TGCGCCAGCAGCCAAGAGAACCATTACACTGAAGCTTTCTTT.

V gene TRBV12-1 combines with J gene TRBJ1-5. TRBV12-1 is labeled a pseudogene. The CDR3 spans 17 residues. CDR3 in amino acids: CASYNNVVGDFYQPQHF. CDR3 in DNA: TGTGCCAGCTATAATAACGTGGTTGGGGACTTCTATCAGCCCCAGCATTTT.

V is TRBV3-1 and J is TRBJ1-1, with 7 bases identical to TRBD1. Germline lookup yields CDR1 LGHDT and CDR2 YNNKEL (reference sequence). Trimming cost V 0 bases and J 2 bases; bases outside gene matches: 6. This CDR3 has 16 amino acids. CDR3 residues: CASSQDPTGFNTEAFF. CDR3 bases: TGTGCCAGCAGCCAAGATCCGACAGGGTTCAACACTGAAGCTTTCTTT.

V usage is TRBV15 and J usage is TRBJ1-2; D is undetermined. The V and J ends lost 0 bases and 8 bases respectively, with 13 bases between them. The germline V gene encodes CDR1 LNHNV and CDR2 YYDKDF (reference sequence). This CDR3 spans 14 amino acids. The CDR3 sequence: CATSRDIREGGYTF. The DNA of the CDR3 is TGTGCCACCAGCAGAGACATACGGGAGGGAGGCTACACCTTC.

The chain combines TRBV20-1 with TRBJ2-5; 9 bases match TRBD2. Trimming removed 6 bases from V and 5 bases from J; junction bases left unmatched: 10. The CDR3 totals 14 residues. Looked up from germline, CDR1 is DFQATT and CDR2 is SNEGSKA (reference sequence). In nucleotides, the CDR3 is TGCAGTGCGCCACCGGGACTAGCTTCGGAGACCCAGTACTTC. As protein: CSAPPGLASETQYF.

The rearrangement links TRBV7-2 to TRBJ1-2; D is uncertain. There are 15 residues in the CDR3. V was trimmed by 2 bases and J by 4 bases, leaving 14 bases between them. CDR1 SGHTA and CDR2 FQGNSA come from the germline V gene. The CDR3 protein is CASSLTRDTSYGYTF. CDR3 DNA sequence: TGTGCCAGCAGCTTAACCCGTGACACGTCCTATGGCTACACCTTC.

In its sample, this clonotype was seen a few times. The chain uses TRBV6-2 or TRBV6-3 and TRBJ2-2; D possibly corresponds to TRBD2 (5 bases). This CDR3 has 16 amino acids. Germline assignment: CDR1 MNHEY and CDR2 SVGEGT. Trimming left V 6 bases short and J 5 bases short, with 19 bases between. The CDR3 is CASSHPQAGGTGELFF. CDR3 in DNA: TGTGCCAGCAGCCACCCCCAGGCAGGCGGGACCGGGGAGCTGTTTTTT.

This sequence joins TRBV5-1 and TRBJ2-3; 8 positions agree with TRBD2. CDR1 is SGHRS and CDR2 is YFSETQ in the germline V gene. The CDR3 is 14 residues long. V shed 3 bases and J 5 bases; nucleotides not matched to a gene: 5. The CDR3 sequence is CASSSPGLGDTQYF. CDR3 nucleotide sequence: TGCGCCAGCAGCTCCCCGGGACTAGGAGATACGCAGTATTTT.

This clonotype was observed a few times. The chain is built from TRBV14 and TRBJ1-5; D is ambiguous. The CDR3 is 13 residues long. Per germline, CDR1 SGHDN and CDR2 FVKESK. Deletions cut 3 bases from V and 5 bases from J, with 8 bases between. The CDR3 DNA follows: TGTGCCAGCAGCCAGGGTACAGATCAGCCCCAGCATTTT. It specifies CASSQGTDQPQHF.

In DNA, the CDR3 is TGTGCCAGCAGGCCCGTGAGGGGGGATCGGCGGGAGCTGTTTTTT. Translating it yields CASRPVRGDRRELFF. The J gene is TRBJ2-2, the V gene TRBV7-8; D may match TRBD1 or TRBD2 (6 bases each). The V and J ends lost 6 bases and 9 bases respectively, with 20 bases between them. In germline, CDR1 is SGHVS, CDR2 FQNEAQ. The CDR3 loop spans 15 amino acids.

The chain employs TRBV20-1 and TRBJ2-3; 13 positions match TRBD2. This CDR3 has 15 amino acids. Trimming took 5 bases from V and 2 from J; bases not matched to a gene: 4. Germline V gene sequence: CDR1 DFQATT, CDR2 SNEGSKA (reference sequence). CDR3 coding DNA: TGCAGTGCTGGGGGGACTAGCGGGGTCACAGATACGCAGTATTTT. Its protein is CSAGGTSGVTDTQYF.

The chain couples TRBV5-1 to TRBJ2-2; no definite D call. In germline, CDR1 is SGHRS, CDR2 YFSETQ. This CDR3 has 16 residues. Trimming shortened V by 0 bases and J by 4 bases, and 13 bases separated the two germline ends. Here the CDR3 reads CASSLVAGDLTGELFF. CDR3 DNA: TGCGCCAGCAGCTTGGTAGCAGGAGACCTCACCGGGGAGCTGTTTTTT. Filled out from reference TRBV5-1 and TRBJ2-2, the complete variable domain reads KAGVTQTPRYLIKTRGQQVTLSCSPISGHRSVSWYQQTPGQGLQFLFEYFSETQRNKGNFPGRFSGRQFSNSRSEMNVSTLELGDSALYLCASSLVAGDLTGELFFGEGSRLTVL.

The CDR3 sequence is CASSYHGGNYGYTF. The CDR3 nucleotides are TGTGCCAGCAGTTACCATGGGGGTAACTATGGCTACACCTTC. The chain links TRBV6-2 or TRBV6-3 to TRBJ1-2; a weak D match, TRBD1 (5 bases). The germline V gene encodes CDR1 MNHEY and CDR2 SVGEGT. Trimming removed 2 bases from V and 1 base from J, with 8 bases in between. The CDR3 extends over 14 amino acids.

J is TRBJ1-2 and V is TRBV2, with 7 bases that match TRBD1. Germline CDR1 reads SNHLY; CDR2 reads FYNNEI. This CDR3 spans 14 amino acids. V dropped 6 bases and J dropped 7; count of bases not matched to a gene: 11. The CDR3 nucleotides read TGTGCCAGCAGGGCCCGGGACAGCCTCGGTGGCTACACCTTC. Protein product: CASRARDSLGGYTF.